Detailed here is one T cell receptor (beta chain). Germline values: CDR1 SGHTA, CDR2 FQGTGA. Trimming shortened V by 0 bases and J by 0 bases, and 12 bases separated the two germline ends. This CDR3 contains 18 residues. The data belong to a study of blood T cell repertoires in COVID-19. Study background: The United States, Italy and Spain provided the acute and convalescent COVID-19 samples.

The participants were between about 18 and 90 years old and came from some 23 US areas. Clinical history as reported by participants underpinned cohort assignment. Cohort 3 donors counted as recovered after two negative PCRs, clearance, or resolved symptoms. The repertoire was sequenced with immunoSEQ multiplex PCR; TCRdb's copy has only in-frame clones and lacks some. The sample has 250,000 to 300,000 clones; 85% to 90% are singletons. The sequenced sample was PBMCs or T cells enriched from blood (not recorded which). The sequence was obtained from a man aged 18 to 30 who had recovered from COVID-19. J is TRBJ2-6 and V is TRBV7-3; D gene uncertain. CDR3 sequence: CASSLTPAWSSGANVLTF. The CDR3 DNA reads TGTGCCAGCAGCTTAACTCCAGCGTGGAGCTCTGGGGCCAACGTCCTGACTTTC.